This T cell receptor (beta chain) stems from a study of T cell repertoires in cytomegalovirus infection. Comment on this clonotype: No antigen is known for it.

Using its own MiXCR run on the reads, TCRdb lists one record per CDR3 protein. The sample includes roughly 54,000 distinct CDR3 sequences, about 30% seen only once; the top ten take 65% to 80%. The sample taken for sequencing was PBMCs, sequenced either directly or after in vitro stimulation (not recorded which). The TCR was taken from a human donor in good health (CMV status not recorded). Some clones in this sample may be carry-over from other donors' samples.

The CDR3 DNA sequence: TGCGCCAGCAGTATGGGGGGACGGGCAGATACGCAGTATTTT. This codes for CASSMGGRADTQYF. The J gene is TRBJ2-3, the V gene TRBV5-1; D possibly corresponds to TRBD2 (6 bases). V was clipped by 5 bases and J by 4 bases, with 14 bases between them. Germline V gene sequence: CDR1 SGHRS, CDR2 YFSETQ. This CDR3 comprises 14 residues.